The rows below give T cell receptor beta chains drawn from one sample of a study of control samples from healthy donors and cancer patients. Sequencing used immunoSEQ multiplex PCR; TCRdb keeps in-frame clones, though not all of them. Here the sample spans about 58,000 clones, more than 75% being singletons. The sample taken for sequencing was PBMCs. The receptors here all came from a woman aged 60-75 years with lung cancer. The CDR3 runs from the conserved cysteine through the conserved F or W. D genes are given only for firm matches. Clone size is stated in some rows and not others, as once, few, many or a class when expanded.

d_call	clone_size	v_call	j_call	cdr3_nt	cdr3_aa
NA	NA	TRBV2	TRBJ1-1	TGTGCCAGCAGTGGACAGACGAACACTGAAGCTTTCTTT	CASSGQTNTEAFF
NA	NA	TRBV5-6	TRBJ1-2	TGTGCCAGCAGCTTTGGGGCAGGTGATGGCTACACCTTC	CASSFGAGDGYTF
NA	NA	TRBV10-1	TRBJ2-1	TGCGCCAGCAGTGACAGTGATGAGCAGTTCTTC	CASSDSDEQFF
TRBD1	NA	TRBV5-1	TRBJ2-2	TGCGCCAGCAGCTTGGCCCCAGGGGGTAGGTCCGGGGAGCTGTTTTTT	CASSLAPGGRSGELFF
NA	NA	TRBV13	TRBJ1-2	TGTGCCAGCAGCTTAGGGACCTATGGCTACACCTTC	CASSLGTYGYTF
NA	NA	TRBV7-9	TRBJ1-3	TGTGCCAGCAGTCCCGCGAGGGGTTTGGACACCATATATTTT	CASSPARGLDTIYF
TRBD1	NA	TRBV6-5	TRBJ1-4	TGTGCCAGCAGTCCCGGACAGGATGAAAAACTGTTTTTT	CASSPGQDEKLFF
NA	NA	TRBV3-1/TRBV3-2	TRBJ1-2	TGTGCCAGCAGCCAAGGGTTAGCTAACTATGGCTACACCTTC	CASSQGLANYGYTF
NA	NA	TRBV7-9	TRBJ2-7	TGTGCCAGCAGCCGCGGGGTCGACGAGCAGTACTTC	CASSRGVDEQYF
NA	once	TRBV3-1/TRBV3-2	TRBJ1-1	TGTGCCAGCAGCCAGTTCAGGGGTGGGACTGAAGCTTTCTTT	CASSQFRGGTEAFF
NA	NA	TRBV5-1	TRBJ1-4	TGCGCCAGCAGCTTGGCCGGAGGGACCGGTGAAAAACTGTTTTTT	CASSLAGGTGEKLFF
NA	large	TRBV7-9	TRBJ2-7	TGTGCCAGCAGCGCCGACGGTGGGCGGACCCCCTACGAGCAGTACTTC	CASSADGGRTPYEQYF
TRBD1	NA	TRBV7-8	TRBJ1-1	TGTGCCAGCAGCTTGGACAGGTTTTCTGAAGCTTTCTTT	CASSLDRFSEAFF
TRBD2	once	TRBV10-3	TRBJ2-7	TGTGCCATCCGAGGACTAGCGGGAGGGTACTACGAGCAGTACTTC	CAIRGLAGGYYEQYF
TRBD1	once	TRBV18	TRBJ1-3	TGTGCCAGCTCATCAGGGACAGGTGGAAACACCATATATTTT	CASSSGTGGNTIYF
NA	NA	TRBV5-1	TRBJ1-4	TGCGCCAGCTCTTTGGCAACTAATGAAAAACTGTTTTTT	CASSLATNEKLFF
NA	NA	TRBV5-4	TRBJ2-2	TGTGCCAGCAGCTTGGAAAGCACCACCGGGGAGCTGTTTTTT	CASSLESTTGELFF
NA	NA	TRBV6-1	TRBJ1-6	TGTGCCAGCAGTGAAGTCCAGGCAGGAAATTCACCCCTCCACTTT	CASSEVQAGNSPLHF
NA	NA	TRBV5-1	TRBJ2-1	TGCGCCTCATCCGGGACTTTCAATGAGCAGTTCTTC	CASSGTFNEQFF
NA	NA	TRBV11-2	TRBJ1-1	TGTGCCAGCAGCTTAGGTTTGAGTGGCACTGAAGCTTTCTTT	CASSLGLSGTEAFF
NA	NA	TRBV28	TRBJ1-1	TGTGCCAGCAGTCGGTGGTGGGACACTGAAGCTTTCTTT	CASSRWWDTEAFF
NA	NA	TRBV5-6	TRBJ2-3	TGTGCCAGCAGCTTCTCTGGGGGGACAGATACGCAGTATTTT	CASSFSGGTDTQYF